These 22 T cell receptor beta chains share one sample of origin, sequenced in a study of OX40 agonist ivuxolimab in advanced cancers. The data were produced by immunoSEQ multiplex PCR, yet TCRdb's version contains in-frame clones alone and is incomplete. Seen here are 57,000 or so clones, roughly 92% observed once, and the top ten hold approximately 20%. Sequences were derived from CD4+ or CD8+ T cells sorted from blood, sampled in a trial of the OX40 agonist ivuxolimab. These receptors all stem from an adult with an advanced solid tumor such as melanoma, head and neck, liver or kidney cancer.

The chain combines TRBV7-2 with TRBJ2-7, with no clear D. Per the germline V gene, CDR1 is SGHTA and CDR2 is FQGNSA. This CDR3 has 11 residues. Trimming took 4 bases from V and 3 from J, leaving 4 bases between them. The CDR3 DNA reads TGTGCCAGCAGCTATCACTACGAGCAGTACTTC. This encodes CASSYHYEQYF. Using reference TRBV7-2 and TRBJ2-7 for the parts outside the CDR3, the full variable domain is GAGVSQSPSNKVTEKGKDVELRCDPISGHTALYWYRQSLGQGLEFLIYFQGNSAPDKSGLPSDRFSAERTGGSVSTLTIQRTQQEDSAVYLCASSYHYEQYFGPGTRLTVT.

The rearrangement uses TRBV19 and TRBJ2-7; D possibly uses TRBD1 or TRBD2 (7 bases each). The CDR3 runs to 13 residues. The V gene lost 5 bases and the J gene lost 3 bases, with 11 bases spanning the gap. Germline-derived CDR1 and CDR2 are LNHDA and SQIVND (reference sequence). The CDR3 sequence is CASSPGGGYEQYF. CDR3 bases: TGTGCCAGTAGTCCAGGGGGGGGCTACGAGCAGTACTTC.

The chain recombines TRBV6-4 with TRBJ2-2; perhaps TRBD1 as D (6 bases). CDR3 size: 14 residues. Germline V lookup: CDR1 MRHNA, CDR2 SNTAGT. Between the trimmed V and J ends, which lost 3 bases and 4 bases, there was a span of 9 bases. The CDR3 protein is CASSEEGGTGELFF. The CDR3 nucleotides are TGTGCCAGCAGTGAGGAAGGGGGCACCGGGGAGCTGTTTTTT.

Concerning this clone: Relative to the germline gene, one junction end is altered; a read error may explain this. The chain uses TRBV7-2 and TRBJ1-1, with 10 positions matching TRBD1. CDR3 length: 17 residues. CDR1 is SGHTA, CDR2 FQGNSA, per germline. The chain's CDR3 is CASSQNLDRGPYEPYYF. CDR3 coding DNA: TGTGCCAGCAGCCAAAATCTCGACAGGGGGCCTTACGAACCATACTACTTT.

Turning to this clone: This sample includes further DNA sequences coding for the same CDR3. This chain uses TRBV27 with TRBJ1-1; D is ambiguous. The CDR3 length is 11 residues. The germline V gene encodes CDR1 MNHEY and CDR2 SMNVEV (reference sequence). V was shortened by 2 bases and J by 7 bases, with 5 bases between the two germline ends. CDR3 nucleotides: TGTGCCAGCAGTTTAGGCAGTGAAGCTTTCTTT. Its protein is CASSLGSEAFF.

V is TRBV5-1 and J is TRBJ2-1; 8 nucleotides line up with TRBD2. The CDR3 is 16 residues long. V lost 3 bases, J lost 5 bases, and 10 bases stayed unmatched. The V gene's germline CDR1 is SGHRS and CDR2 YFSETQ. The DNA for the CDR3 is TGCGCCAGCAGCTGGACGGGACTAGTGAGGGACAATGAGCAGTTCTTC. Its translation: CASSWTGLVRDNEQFF.

This rearrangement joins TRBV27 to TRBJ2-7; no definite D call. Germline CDR1 reads MNHEY; CDR2 reads SMNVEV (reference sequence). The CDR3 runs to 12 residues. V dropped 3 bases and J dropped 4 bases, with 7 bases sitting between them. The CDR3 DNA is TGTGCCAGCAGTTTGAACAGATACGAGCAGTACTTC. It yields the protein CASSLNRYEQYF.

V is TRBV6-6 and J is TRBJ2-1, with D perhaps being TRBD1 or TRBD2 (5 bases each). The CDR3 consists of 13 residues. Germline V gives CDR1 MNHNY, CDR2 SVGAGI (reference sequence). The V gene lost 8 bases and the J gene lost 5 bases, with 13 bases spanning the gap. CDR3 region: CASGILGDNEQFF. The CDR3, as DNA: TGTGCCAGCGGGATACTAGGGGACAATGAGCAGTTCTTC.

This clone was observed many times. This chain connects TRBV9 to TRBJ1-1; D is unresolved. This CDR3 has 15 amino acids. CDR1 and CDR2 (germline): SGDLS, YYNGEE. Trimming removed 4 bases at V and 0 bases at J, with 13 bases between. The CDR3, as DNA: TGTGCCAGCAGCACCCCGGGAGGGATGAACACTGAAGCTTTCTTT. It encodes CASSTPGGMNTEAFF.

The chain has TRBV6-5 and TRBJ2-7; 7 nucleotides agree with TRBD1. Germline V CDR1 and CDR2: MNHEY, SVGAGI. V was pared by 3 bases and J by 3 bases, with 2 bases of the junction left unmatched. The length of the CDR3 is 13 residues. CDR3 loop: CASSYDRDYEQYF. In DNA, the CDR3 is TGTGCCAGCAGTTATGACAGGGACTACGAGCAGTACTTC.

The rearrangement uses TRBV9 and TRBJ2-7, with 7 bases lining up with TRBD2. From germline, CDR1 is SGDLS and CDR2 YYNGEE. The CDR3 spans 14 residues. The V gene end was trimmed by 5 bases and the J gene end by 1 base; junction bases not matched to a gene: 6. The CDR3 region has the DNA TGTGCCAGCAGTTGGGGAGGGTCTTCCTACGAGCAGTACTTC. Residues: CASSWGGSSYEQYF.

This rearrangement joins TRBV10-3 to TRBJ2-7, with D unresolved. The CDR3 extends over 12 amino acids. Trimming took 2 bases from V and 4 from J, leaving 6 bases between them. CDR1 is ENHRY, CDR2 SYGVKD, per germline. The CDR3 nucleotides read TGTGCCATCAGTGAGACCCCATACGAGCAGTACTTC. This codes for CAISETPYEQYF.

This chain uses TRBV11-2 with TRBJ2-3; unclear D gene. CDR1 and CDR2 from the germline V gene are SGHAT and FQNNGV. This CDR3 region has 14 residues. V was trimmed by 0 bases and J by 0 bases, leaving 4 bases between them. Here the CDR3 DNA reads TGTGCCAGCAGCTTAGAAACTAGCACAGATACGCAGTATTTT. Protein product: CASSLETSTDTQYF.

The V call is TRBV7-9, the J call TRBJ2-7, with D perhaps matching TRBD2 (6 bases). V lost 4 bases and J lost 2, with 18 bases in between. CDR1 is SEHNR, CDR2 FQNEAQ, per germline (reference sequence). The CDR3 has 16 residues. DNA for the CDR3: TGTGCCAGCAGCTCACCCACCACCGGGAGCCCCTACGAGCAGTACTTC. Protein product: CASSSPTTGSPYEQYF.

The chain carries TRBV28 and TRBJ1-2; D gene unclear. The CDR3 has 13 residues. CDR1 MDHEN and CDR2 SYDVKM come from the germline V gene. The V end lost 5 bases, the J end lost 4 bases, and 11 bases lay between the germline ends. CDR3 sequence (DNA): TGTGCCAGCAGTGTACAGAACCTCTATGGCTACACCTTC. It specifies CASSVQNLYGYTF.

This chain connects TRBV28 to TRBJ2-7; 9 nucleotides line up with TRBD2. Germline values: CDR1 MDHEN, CDR2 SYDVKM. V was pared by 5 bases and J by 2 bases, with 4 bases of the junction left unmatched. The CDR3 is 14 residues long. The DNA for the CDR3 is TGTGCCAGCAGTGCAATAGCGGGGGCCTACGAGCAGTACTTC. This gives the protein CASSAIAGAYEQYF.

By frequency in the sample, this clone is medium-sized. The gene calls are TRBV4-1 and TRBJ1-2; D is unresolved. Germline values: CDR1 MGHRA, CDR2 YSYEKL. The CDR3 loop spans 17 amino acids. Trimming left V 0 bases short and J 8 bases short, with 22 bases between. CDR3 in DNA: TGCGCCAGCAGCCAAGATCTAAGGGTGCATGTCGGCGGGGGCTACACCTTC. Protein product: CASSQDLRVHVGGGYTF.

The V and J genes are TRBV7-9 and TRBJ2-1; TRBD2 matches 7 bases. The junction had 5 bases not matched to a gene; V was cut back by 7 bases and J by 8 bases. The germline CDR1 and CDR2 sequences are SEHNR and FQNEAQ (reference sequence). The CDR3 is 12 residues long. Here the CDR3 reads CASTGRHDEQFF. The CDR3 nucleotides read TGTGCCAGCACCGGGAGGCACGATGAGCAGTTCTTC.

The rearrangement links TRBV11-2 to TRBJ1-1; TRBD1 agrees at 9 bases. The germline V gene encodes CDR1 SGHAT and CDR2 FQNNGV. Trimming cost V 0 bases and J 5 bases; bases outside gene matches: 7. This CDR3 has 16 amino acids. The CDR3, as DNA: TGTGCCAGCAGCTTAGAGTCACAGGGGGCTTGGACTGAAGCTTTCTTT. Protein: CASSLESQGAWTEAFF.

The rearrangement uses TRBV7-7 and TRBJ2-5; 7 nucleotides agree with TRBD1. CDR3 length equals 17 residues. The ends lost 5 bases at V and 5 bases at J; junction bases unmatched: 17. Germline CDR1 is SSHAT and CDR2 is FNYEAQ (reference sequence). In DNA form, the CDR3 reads TGTGCCAGCAGCCCACGACAGGGTGATACGGGAAGGGAGACCCAGTACTTC. This gives the protein CASSPRQGDTGRETQYF.

The chain carries TRBV7-9 and TRBJ2-1; TRBD2 agrees at 9 bases. The CDR3 has 14 amino acids. J lost 6 bases, V lost 8 bases, and 8 bases had no gene match. Germline lookup yields CDR1 SEHNR and CDR2 FQNEAQ (reference sequence). The CDR3 nucleotides are TGTGCCAGCGCCGGGACTAGCACCTTCAATGAGCAGTTCTTC. Translation: CASAGTSTFNEQFF.

V gene TRBV9 combines with J gene TRBJ2-3; D is undetermined. The length of the CDR3 is 17 residues. The germline gives CDR1 SGDLS, CDR2 YYNGEE. Deletions cut 3 bases from V and 1 base from J, with 18 bases between. In DNA, the CDR3 is TGTGCCAGCAGCGCTCCTCTGTCTACCTGGGGCACAGATACGCAGTATTTT. Translating gives CASSAPLSTWGTDTQYF.